What follows are 31 T cell receptor beta chains derived from one specimen sequenced in a study of CD8+ T cells in alopecia areata. RNA extraction and reverse transcription yielded cDNA as sequencing template. Sequenced by immunoSEQ multiplex PCR; TCRdb stores in-frame clones only, minus some. Of 87,000 or so clones in the sample, about three quarters were seen once. Treatment noted: oral pan-JAK inhibitor, 5-10 mg twice daily. This sample comprised CD8+ T cells sorted from blood, obtained between weeks 43 and 45, from a patient treated with tofacitinib. Receptor source: a human donor with alopecia areata.

This clone appeared a few times. The gene calls are TRBV23-1 and TRBJ1-5; D is unresolved. TRBV23-1 is labeled an ORF, and its function is uncertain. The V end was cut by 2 bases, the J end by 7 bases, with 12 bases between. The CDR3 length is 14 residues. CDR3 sequence: CASSQRELWQPQHF. CDR3 bases: TGCGCCAGCAGTCAACGAGAGCTGTGGCAGCCCCAGCATTTT.

The V gene is TRBV15, the J gene TRBJ1-5; D unresolved. The CDR3 runs to 15 residues. Germline CDR1 LNHNV, CDR2 YYDKDF (reference sequence). V was clipped by 0 bases and J by 2 bases, with 8 bases between them. The CDR3 is CATSRDRMGNQPQHF. Here the CDR3 DNA reads TGTGCCACCAGCAGAGATCGAATGGGCAATCAGCCCCAGCATTTT.

This clone was seen only a few times. The chain couples TRBV5-1 to TRBJ2-5, with 8 bases that match TRBD2. Trimming at V came to 4 bases and at J to 5 bases, leaving 13 bases not matched to a gene. In germline, CDR1 is SGHRS, CDR2 YFSETQ. This CDR3 spans 16 amino acids. CDR3 protein: CASSPSGGTSRETQYF. Here the CDR3 DNA reads TGCGCCAGCAGCCCCAGCGGGGGAACGTCACGGGAGACCCAGTACTTC.

The chain carries TRBV10-3 and TRBJ2-2; 8 bases match TRBD1. Per germline, CDR1 ENHRY and CDR2 SYGVKD. The CDR3 runs to 15 residues. J gave up 1 base and V 7 bases, and 5 bases lay outside the gene matches. CDR3 loop: CAITKDRENTGELFF. The CDR3 bases are TGTGCCATCACTAAGGACAGGGAGAACACCGGGGAGCTGTTTTTT.

The table lists this clone with a few counts. The chain couples TRBV7-2 to TRBJ2-1, with 11 positions matching TRBD2. Per the germline V gene, CDR1 is SGHTA and CDR2 is FQGNSA. The CDR3 is 17 amino acids. J lost 0 bases, V lost 5 bases, and 6 bases had no gene match. The CDR3 sequence is CASSLRLAGSSYNEQFF. In DNA form, the CDR3 reads TGTGCCAGCAGCCTAAGACTAGCGGGGAGCTCCTACAATGAGCAGTTCTTC.

The chain recombines TRBV4-1 with TRBJ2-7; TRBD1 agrees at 7 bases. The V and J ends lost 1 base and 3 bases, in that order; junction bases with no gene match: 3. CDR3 size: 14 residues. Germline V gene sequence: CDR1 MGHRA, CDR2 YSYEKL. The chain's CDR3 is CASSQAQGDYEQYF. DNA for the CDR3: TGCGCCAGCAGCCAAGCCCAGGGGGACTACGAGCAGTACTTC.

V gene TRBV5-1 combines with J gene TRBJ2-1, with TRBD2 matching 9 bases. The V segment lost 4 bases and the J segment 3 bases; nucleotides outside the gene matches: 2. The CDR3 has 14 amino acids. CDR1 is SGHRS and CDR2 is YFSETQ in the germline V gene. CDR3 coding DNA: TGCGCCAGCAGCGAGCGGGGGGACTACAATGAGCAGTTCTTC. It translates to CASSERGDYNEQFF. Combining the CDR3 with reference TRBV5-1 and TRBJ2-1 gives the whole variable domain KAGVTQTPRYLIKTRGQQVTLSCSPISGHRSVSWYQQTPGQGLQFLFEYFSETQRNKGNFPGRFSGRQFSNSRSEMNVSTLELGDSALYLCASSERGDYNEQFFGPGTRLTVL.

This clone was seen a few times. The J gene is TRBJ2-7, the V gene TRBV5-6, with 8 bases aligning to TRBD2. The CDR3 consists of 14 residues. V was clipped by 4 bases and J by 5 bases; unmatched bases: 8. Germline loops: CDR1 SGHDT, CDR2 YYEEEE. The CDR3 here is CASSPLGLADEQYF. For the CDR3, the DNA is TGTGCCAGCAGCCCCCTAGGACTAGCCGACGAGCAGTACTTC.

This chain links TRBV6-6 with TRBJ2-1; 9 bases are shared with TRBD2. The germline gives CDR1 MNHNY, CDR2 SVGAGI (reference sequence). The J segment lost 5 bases and the V segment lost 7 bases, leaving 9 bases of the junction unmatched. This CDR3 comprises 15 residues. The DNA of the CDR3 is TGTGCCAGCAAACTTCTAGCGGGGCCCAACAATGAGCAGTTCTTC. This gives the protein CASKLLAGPNNEQFF.

This clone was seen a few times. J is TRBJ1-1 and V is TRBV23-1; D ambiguous. TRBV23-1 is placed among ORFs of uncertain function. The CDR3 contains 14 residues. The V end was cut by 8 bases, the J end by 4 bases, with 17 bases between. DNA for the CDR3: TGCGCCAGCTCCAGCCCTGAGGGTCGCACTGAAGCTTTCTTT. This gives the protein CASSSPEGRTEAFF.

V and J are TRBV6-4 and TRBJ1-2, with 8 bases matching TRBD1. The CDR3 is made up of 13 amino acids. The V gene end was trimmed by 2 bases and the J gene end by 8 bases; junction bases not matched to a gene: 4. Germline V gives CDR1 MRHNA, CDR2 SNTAGT. Here the CDR3 DNA reads TGTGCCAGCAGTGACACCGGACAGGGCGGCTACACCTTC. Translating gives CASSDTGQGGYTF.

This clone was counted only a few times. The chain employs TRBV23-1 and TRBJ1-5; D unresolved. TRBV23-1 is identified as an open reading frame with a role that is uncertain. Trimming left V 4 bases short and J 1 base short, with 11 bases between. The CDR3 is 15 amino acids. CDR3 in DNA: TGCGCCAGCAGTCGCCTTCAGAGAAGCAATCAGCCCCAGCATTTT. This gives the protein CASSRLQRSNQPQHF.

The gene calls are TRBV19 and TRBJ1-5; TRBD1 matches 9 bases. V lost 9 bases, J lost 6 bases, and 12 bases stayed unmatched. The CDR3 is 15 residues long. The germline gives CDR1 LNHDA, CDR2 SQIVND (reference sequence). The CDR3 sequence is CASQYGTGLTQPQHF. The DNA for the CDR3 is TGTGCCAGCCAGTATGGGACAGGGTTGACTCAGCCCCAGCATTTT.

The chain joins TRBV5-1 to TRBJ1-1; no clear D. The CDR3 is 14 residues long. V was cut by 4 bases and J by 4 bases, with 14 bases left in between. CDR1 SGHRS and CDR2 YFSETQ come from the germline V gene. This CDR3 is CASSPRSDGTEAFF. The CDR3 bases are TGCGCCAGCAGCCCTCGGTCAGATGGCACTGAAGCTTTCTTT.

The genes are TRBV4-1 and TRBJ2-1; possibly TRBD2 for D (5 bases). The CDR3 spans 13 residues. CDR1 MGHRA and CDR2 YSYEKL come from the germline V gene. With 0 bases removed from V and 11 bases from J, the gap between germline ends came to 11 bases. The CDR3 DNA follows: TGCGCCAGCAGCCAAGATCCCGACTATCAGCAGTTCTTC. It is translated as CASSQDPDYQQFF.

This clone occurred once. This chain uses TRBV4-1 with TRBJ1-1; D unclear. CDR1 and CDR2 from the germline V gene are MGHRA and YSYEKL. The CDR3 is 15 amino acids. V lost 4 bases and J 0 bases, leaving 12 bases between the germline ends. For the CDR3, the DNA is TGCGCCAGCAGCCCTGTACAGCCAATGAACACTGAAGCTTTCTTT. Protein product: CASSPVQPMNTEAFF.

Turning to this clone: Other nucleotide sequences from this sample produce the same CDR3. The chain combines TRBV5-1 with TRBJ2-7, with 8 bases aligning to TRBD1. Per germline, CDR1 SGHRS and CDR2 YFSETQ. The CDR3 is 14 residues long. The V and J ends lost 3 bases and 0 bases, in that order; junction bases with no gene match: 2. As DNA, the CDR3 is TGCGCCAGCAGCTCCGGGACAGGCTCCTACGAGCAGTACTTC. Translated: CASSSGTGSYEQYF.

The chain combines TRBV10-3 with TRBJ2-6; D call uncertain. V shed 8 bases and J shed 1 base, with 15 bases lying between them. This CDR3 has 16 residues. Germline values: CDR1 ENHRY, CDR2 SYGVKD. The DNA for the CDR3 is TGTGCCATCGGTCAGCTAGTGGGATCTGGGGCCAACGTCCTGACTTTC. This sequence encodes CAIGQLVGSGANVLTF.

The chain combines TRBV7-3 with TRBJ1-1; maybe TRBD1 (5 bases). The germline V gene encodes CDR1 SGHTA and CDR2 FQGTGA. The germline V and J ends were trimmed by 3 bases and 7 bases, with 12 bases remaining between them. The CDR3 extends over 13 amino acids. The CDR3 sequence: CASSFGAKREAFF. DNA of the CDR3: TGTGCCAGCAGCTTCGGGGCCAAACGTGAAGCTTTCTTT.

The chain recombines TRBV30 with TRBJ2-2; D uncertain. The V end lost 2 bases, the J end lost 5 bases, and 6 bases lay between the germline ends. The CDR3 length is 12 residues. Germline V lookup: CDR1 GTSNPN, CDR2 SVGIG (reference sequence). CDR3 residues: CAWSIRTGELFF. The CDR3 region has the DNA TGTGCCTGGAGTATAAGGACCGGGGAGCTGTTTTTT.

J is TRBJ2-1 and V is TRBV29-1; tentative D call: TRBD1 (5 bases). CDR1 and CDR2 (germline): SQVTM, ANQGSEA. Trimming removed 6 bases from V and 7 bases from J, with 13 bases in between. The CDR3 contains 12 residues. CDR3 sequence (DNA): TGCAGCGTGGTGAAAAGGGGAAATGAGCAGTTCTTC. It codes for CSVVKRGNEQFF.

The chain has TRBV4-3 and TRBJ2-4, with a tentative D call TRBD2 (6 bases). The V gene lost 0 bases and the J gene lost 1 base, with 13 bases spanning the gap. The CDR3 covers 17 residues. Germline V gene data show CDR1 as LGHNA and CDR2 as YSLEER. The CDR3 protein is CASSQDAGIRAKNIQYF. CDR3 DNA: TGCGCCAGCAGCCAAGACGCGGGAATAAGGGCCAAAAACATTCAGTACTTC.

This chain's CDR3 is CASSEGVTGTSTEAFF. CDR3 DNA sequence: TGTGCCAGCAGTGAGGGGGTTACCGGGACAAGCACTGAAGCTTTCTTT. The J gene is TRBJ1-1, the V gene TRBV6-1, with D perhaps TRBD1 (6 bases). Trimming took off 3 bases at V and 4 bases at J, with 18 bases between the two ends. Germline CDR1 MNHNS, CDR2 SASEGT. The CDR3 is made up of 16 amino acids.

This clone was recorded a few times. V gene TRBV19 combines with J gene TRBJ1-1; D might be TRBD1 (6 bases). The ends were cut back, 4 bases at V and 5 bases at J, with 14 bases in the middle. Per the germline V gene, CDR1 is LNHDA and CDR2 is SQIVND (reference sequence). The CDR3 length is 14 residues. CDR3 region: CASSTLLGGTEAFF. CDR3 in DNA: TGTGCCAGTAGTACTCTTTTAGGGGGAACTGAAGCTTTCTTT.

This clone was observed a few times. In DNA, the CDR3 is TGTGCCAGCAGTCACGGGAGCACAGATACGCAGTATTTT. Translated: CASSHGSTDTQYF. This rearrangement joins TRBV6-7 to TRBJ2-3; D call uncertain. TRBV6-7 is annotated as an ORF whose role is uncertain. Trimming took 5 bases from V and 0 from J, leaving 6 bases between them. The CDR3 covers 13 residues.

The chain carries TRBV10-3 and TRBJ1-1; 7 bases align to TRBD1. This CDR3 has 20 residues. Per germline, CDR1 ENHRY and CDR2 SYGVKD. Losses at the gene ends were 4 bases for V and 8 bases for J; bases not matched to a gene: 28. The CDR3 sequence: CAISALGQEDSSHPIREAFF. CDR3 coding DNA: TGTGCCATCAGTGCTTTAGGACAGGAGGATTCCTCCCACCCGATAAGGGAAGCTTTCTTT.

This clone was counted a few times. The V and J genes are TRBV29-1 and TRBJ2-1; D perhaps matches TRBD1 (6 bases). The CDR3 is 15 residues long. Trimming cost V 2 bases and J 9 bases, with 20 bases left between them. Germline V gene lookup returns CDR1 SQVTM and CDR2 ANQGSEA. CDR3 DNA: TGCAGCGTTGAAATCCCGGGACAACCCCCGGGTGAGCAGTTCTTC. Residues: CSVEIPGQPPGEQFF.

Worth noting for this clone: This same CDR3 is encoded by further DNA sequences in the sample. This chain links TRBV4-3 with TRBJ2-3; D is uncertain. CDR1 LGHNA and CDR2 YSLEER come from the germline V gene. Trimming shortened V by 4 bases and J by 1 base, and 6 bases separated the two germline ends. There are 13 residues in the CDR3. DNA for the CDR3: TGCGCCAGCAGCCTTGCACGCACAGATACGCAGTATTTT. Protein product: CASSLARTDTQYF.

This clone was detected a few times. The chain is built from TRBV6-6 and TRBJ2-2, with 8 nucleotides matching TRBD1. The CDR3 is 14 amino acids. Germline CDR1 is MNHNY and CDR2 is SVGAGI (reference sequence). Trimming removed 9 bases from V and 5 bases from J; junction bases left unmatched: 8. The CDR3 DNA reads as TGTGCCAGTGAATCTACAGGGGGTACCGGGGAGCTGTTTTTT. Its protein is CASESTGGTGELFF.

The gene calls are TRBV9 and TRBJ1-2; the D gene is possibly TRBD1 (6 bases). CDR1 is SGDLS and CDR2 is YYNGEE in the germline V gene. Trimming left V 4 bases short and J 4 bases short, with 20 bases between. The CDR3 consists of 16 residues. This CDR3 is CASSPRQDPNIYGYTF. CDR3 DNA sequence: TGTGCCAGCAGCCCGCGACAGGACCCCAACATCTATGGCTACACCTTC.

The chain joins TRBV29-1 to TRBJ2-2, with D uncertain. The CDR3 has 13 residues. The V and J ends lost 2 bases and 2 bases respectively, with 6 bases between them. Germline V gene lookup returns CDR1 SQVTM and CDR2 ANQGSEA. DNA of the CDR3: TGCAGCGTTGAACCTACAAACACCGGGGAGCTGTTTTTT. Amino acids: CSVEPTNTGELFF.